The clone carrying this T cell receptor (beta chain) was seen just once. The data were obtained in a study of control samples from healthy donors and cancer patients. Clones were sequenced by immunoSEQ multiplex PCR, and TCRdb holds only the in-frame ones, with some missing. The data show 390,000 or so clones, 75% to 95% seen once. The specimen was PBMCs. The clonotype was recovered from a man aged 35 to 55 with head and neck cancer.

The CDR3 loop reads CASSQGAGIYEQYF. For the CDR3, the DNA is TGTGCCAGCAGCCAAGGTGCAGGGATCTACGAGCAGTACTTC. The chain employs TRBV14 and TRBJ2-7; tentatively, D is TRBD1 (5 bases). This CDR3 has 14 residues. Germline assignment: CDR1 SGHDN and CDR2 FVKESK. The V end lost 1 base, the J end lost 3 bases, and 10 bases lay between the germline ends.